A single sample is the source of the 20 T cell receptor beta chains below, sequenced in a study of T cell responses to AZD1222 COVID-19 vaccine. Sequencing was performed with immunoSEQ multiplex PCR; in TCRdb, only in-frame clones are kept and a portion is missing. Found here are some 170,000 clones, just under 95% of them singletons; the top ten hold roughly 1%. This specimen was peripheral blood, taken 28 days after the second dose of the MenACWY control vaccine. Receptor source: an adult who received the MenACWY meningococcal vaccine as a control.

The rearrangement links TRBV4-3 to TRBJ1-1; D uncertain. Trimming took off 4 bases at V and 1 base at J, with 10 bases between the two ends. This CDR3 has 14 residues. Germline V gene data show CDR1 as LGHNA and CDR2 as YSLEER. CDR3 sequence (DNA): TGCGCCAGCAGCCCGCAGGTCCGGAACACTGAAGCTTTCTTT. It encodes CASSPQVRNTEAFF.

In nucleotides, the CDR3 is TGTGCCTGGCCGGGGCGGGGGGGCTCTGAGCAGTTCTTC. Translation: CAWPGRGGSEQFF. The genes are TRBV30 and TRBJ2-1, with 9 bases identical to TRBD2. This CDR3 is built from 13 residues. Germline V CDR1 and CDR2: GTSNPN, SVGIG (reference sequence). Trimming cost V 5 bases and J 9 bases; bases outside gene matches: 8.

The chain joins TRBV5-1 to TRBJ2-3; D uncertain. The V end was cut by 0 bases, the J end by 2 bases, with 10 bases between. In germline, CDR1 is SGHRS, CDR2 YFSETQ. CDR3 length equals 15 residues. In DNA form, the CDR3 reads TGCGCCAGCAGCTTGGTGCCCGGGCCCACAGATACGCAGTATTTT. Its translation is CASSLVPGPTDTQYF. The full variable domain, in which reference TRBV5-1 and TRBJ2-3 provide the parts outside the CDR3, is KAGVTQTPRYLIKTRGQQVTLSCSPISGHRSVSWYQQTPGQGLQFLFEYFSETQRNKGNFPGRFSGRQFSNSRSEMNVSTLELGDSALYLCASSLVPGPTDTQYFGPGTRLTVL.

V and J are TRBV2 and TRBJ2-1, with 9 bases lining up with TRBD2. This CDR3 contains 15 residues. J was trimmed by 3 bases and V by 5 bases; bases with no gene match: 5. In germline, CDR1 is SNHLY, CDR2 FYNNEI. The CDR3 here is CASSTGLARYNEQFF. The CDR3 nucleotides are TGTGCCAGCAGTACGGGACTAGCCCGCTACAATGAGCAGTTCTTC.

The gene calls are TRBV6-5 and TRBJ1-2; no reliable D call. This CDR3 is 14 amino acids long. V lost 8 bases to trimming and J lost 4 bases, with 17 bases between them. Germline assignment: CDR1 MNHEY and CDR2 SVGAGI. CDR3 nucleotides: TGTGCCAGCTATGCAGGTTTGGTACTCTATGGCTACACCTTC. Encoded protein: CASYAGLVLYGYTF.

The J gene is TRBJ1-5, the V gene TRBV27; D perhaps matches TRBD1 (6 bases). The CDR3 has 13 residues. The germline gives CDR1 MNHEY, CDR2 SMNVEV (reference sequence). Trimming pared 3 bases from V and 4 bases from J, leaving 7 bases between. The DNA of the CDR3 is TGTGCCAGCAGTTTTACAGGGAATCAGCCCCAGCATTTT. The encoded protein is CASSFTGNQPQHF.

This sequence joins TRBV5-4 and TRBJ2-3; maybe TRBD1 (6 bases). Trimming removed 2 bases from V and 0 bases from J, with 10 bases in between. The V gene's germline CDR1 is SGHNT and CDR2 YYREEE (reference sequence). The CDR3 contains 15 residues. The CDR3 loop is CASSLGTTSTDTQYF. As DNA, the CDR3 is TGTGCCAGCAGCTTAGGGACAACTAGCACAGATACGCAGTATTTT. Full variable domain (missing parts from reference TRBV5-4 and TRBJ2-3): ETGVTQSPTHLIKTRGQQVTLRCSSQSGHNTVSWYQQALGQGPQFIFQYYREEENGRGNFPPRFSGLQFPNYSSELNVNALELDDSALYLCASSLGTTSTDTQYFGPGTRLTVL.

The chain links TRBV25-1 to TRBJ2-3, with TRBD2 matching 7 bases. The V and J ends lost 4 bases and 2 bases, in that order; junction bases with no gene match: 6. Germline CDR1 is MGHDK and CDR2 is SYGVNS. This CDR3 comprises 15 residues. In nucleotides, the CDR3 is TGTGCCAGCAGTGGGACTAGACCCTCCACAGATACGCAGTATTTT. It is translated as CASSGTRPSTDTQYF.

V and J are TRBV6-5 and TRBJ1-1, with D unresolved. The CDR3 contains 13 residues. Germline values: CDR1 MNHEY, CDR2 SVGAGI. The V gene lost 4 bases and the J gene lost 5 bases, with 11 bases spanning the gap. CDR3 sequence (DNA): TGTGCCAGCAGTTTCTCCGGCTGGACTGAAGCTTTCTTT. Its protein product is CASSFSGWTEAFF.

CDR3 nucleotides: TGTGCCAGTAGGAGACAGGCTGAAACAGGGAACACCGGGGAGCTGTTTTTT. Protein: CASRRQAETGNTGELFF. The rearrangement joins TRBV19 to TRBJ2-2; maybe TRBD1 (6 bases). Trimming stripped 6 bases from V and 1 base from J, with 18 bases between. The CDR3 totals 17 residues. Germline CDR1 LNHDA, CDR2 SQIVND (reference sequence).

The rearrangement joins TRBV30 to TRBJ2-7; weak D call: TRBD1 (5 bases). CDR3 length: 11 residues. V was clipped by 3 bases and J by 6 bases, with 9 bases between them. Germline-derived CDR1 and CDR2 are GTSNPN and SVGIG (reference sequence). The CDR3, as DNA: TGTGCCTGGAGCCTAGGGGCCGAGCAGTACTTC. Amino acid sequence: CAWSLGAEQYF. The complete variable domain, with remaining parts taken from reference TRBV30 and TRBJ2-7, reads SQTIHQWPATLVQPVGSPLSLECTVEGTSNPNLYWYRQAAGRGLQLLFYSVGIGQISSEVPQNLSASRPQDRQFILSSKKLLLSDSGFYLCAWSLGAEQYFGPGTRLTVT.

The CDR3 nucleotides read TGTGCCTGGGTACGGACAGGTGGAAACACCATATATTTT. Translation gives CAWVRTGGNTIYF. This sequence joins TRBV30 and TRBJ1-3, with 7 nucleotides matching TRBD1. CDR1 is GTSNPN, CDR2 SVGIG, per germline (reference sequence). Trimming at V came to 5 bases and at J to 3 bases, leaving 4 bases not matched to a gene. This CDR3 is 13 amino acids long. Looking up the rest from reference TRBV30 and TRBJ1-3 gives the full variable domain: SQTIHQWPATLVQPVGSPLSLECTVEGTSNPNLYWYRQAAGRGLQLLFYSVGIGQISSEVPQNLSASRPQDRQFILSSKKLLLSDSGFYLCAWVRTGGNTIYFGEGSWLTVV.

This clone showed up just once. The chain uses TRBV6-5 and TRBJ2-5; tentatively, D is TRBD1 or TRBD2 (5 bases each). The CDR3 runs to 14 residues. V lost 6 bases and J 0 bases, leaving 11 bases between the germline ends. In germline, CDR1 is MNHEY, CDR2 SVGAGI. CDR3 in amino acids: CASRRGLYQETQYF. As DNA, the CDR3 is TGTGCCAGCAGGAGGGGCCTGTACCAAGAGACCCAGTACTTC.

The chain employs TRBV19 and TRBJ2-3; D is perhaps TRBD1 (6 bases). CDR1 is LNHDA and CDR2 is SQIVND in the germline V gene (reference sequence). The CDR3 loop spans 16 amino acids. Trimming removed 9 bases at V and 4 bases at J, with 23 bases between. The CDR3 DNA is TGTGCCAGCGGAATAGGGGGAACTGGTGGCGCAGATACGCAGTATTTT. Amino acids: CASGIGGTGGADTQYF.

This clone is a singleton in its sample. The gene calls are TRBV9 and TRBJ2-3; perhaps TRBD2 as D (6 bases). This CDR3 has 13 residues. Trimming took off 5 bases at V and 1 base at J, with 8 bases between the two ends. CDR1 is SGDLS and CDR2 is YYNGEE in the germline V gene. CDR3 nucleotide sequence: TGTGCCAGCAGGGGGGGTGGCACAGATACGCAGTATTTT. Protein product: CASRGGGTDTQYF.

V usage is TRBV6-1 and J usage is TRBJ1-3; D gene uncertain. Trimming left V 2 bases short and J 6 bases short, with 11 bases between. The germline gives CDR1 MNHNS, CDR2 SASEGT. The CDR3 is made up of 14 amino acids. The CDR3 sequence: CASSESWLSNTIYF. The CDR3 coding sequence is TGTGCCAGCAGTGAATCTTGGCTCTCAAACACCATATATTTT.

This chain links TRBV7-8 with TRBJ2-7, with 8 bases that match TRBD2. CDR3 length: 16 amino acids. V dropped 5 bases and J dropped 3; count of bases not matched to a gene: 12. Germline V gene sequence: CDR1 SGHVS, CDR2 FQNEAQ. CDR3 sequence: CASSLGAGGANYEQYF. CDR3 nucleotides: TGTGCCAGCAGCCTGGGGGCGGGGGGCGCCAACTACGAGCAGTACTTC. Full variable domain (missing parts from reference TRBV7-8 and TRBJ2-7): GAGVSQSPRYKVAKRGQDVALRCDPISGHVSLFWYQQALGQGPEFLTYFQNEAQLDKSGLPSDRFFAERPEGSVSTLKIQRTQQEDSAVYLCASSLGAGGANYEQYFGPGTRLTVT.

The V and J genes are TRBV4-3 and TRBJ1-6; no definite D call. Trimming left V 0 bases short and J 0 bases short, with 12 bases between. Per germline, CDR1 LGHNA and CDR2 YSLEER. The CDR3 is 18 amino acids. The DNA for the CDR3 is TGCGCCAGCAGCCAAGATTTATCCGGGTTCTCCTATAATTCACCCCTCCACTTT. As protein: CASSQDLSGFSYNSPLHF.

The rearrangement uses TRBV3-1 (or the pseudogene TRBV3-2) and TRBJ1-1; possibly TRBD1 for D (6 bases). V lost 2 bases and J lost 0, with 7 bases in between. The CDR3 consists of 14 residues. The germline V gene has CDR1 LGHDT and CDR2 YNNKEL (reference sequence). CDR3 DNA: TGTGCCAGCAGCCAACAGGGGATGAACACTGAAGCTTTCTTT. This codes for CASSQQGMNTEAFF.

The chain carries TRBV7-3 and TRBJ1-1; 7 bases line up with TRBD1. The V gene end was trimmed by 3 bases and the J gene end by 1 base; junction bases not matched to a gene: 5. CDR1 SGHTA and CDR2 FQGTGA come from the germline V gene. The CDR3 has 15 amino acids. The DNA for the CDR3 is TGTGCCAGCAGCTTCACAGGGGCTACGAACACTGAAGCTTTCTTT. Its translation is CASSFTGATNTEAFF.